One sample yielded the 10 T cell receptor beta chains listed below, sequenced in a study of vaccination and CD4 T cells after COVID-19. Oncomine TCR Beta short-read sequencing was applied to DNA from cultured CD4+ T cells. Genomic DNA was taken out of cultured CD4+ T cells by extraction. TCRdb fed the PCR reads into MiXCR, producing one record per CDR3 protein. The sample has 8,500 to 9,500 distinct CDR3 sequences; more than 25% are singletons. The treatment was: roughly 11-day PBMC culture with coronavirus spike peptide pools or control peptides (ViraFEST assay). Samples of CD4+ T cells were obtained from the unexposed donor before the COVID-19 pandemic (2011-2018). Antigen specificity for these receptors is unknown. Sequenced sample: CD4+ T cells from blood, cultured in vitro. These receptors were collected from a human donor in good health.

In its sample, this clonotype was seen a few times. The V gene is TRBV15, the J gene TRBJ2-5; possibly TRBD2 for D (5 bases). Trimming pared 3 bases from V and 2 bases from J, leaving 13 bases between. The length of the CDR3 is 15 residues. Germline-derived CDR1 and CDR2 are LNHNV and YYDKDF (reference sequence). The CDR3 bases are TGTGCCACCAGCAGGCCGGGATCCCAACAAGAGACCCAGTACTTC. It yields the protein CATSRPGSQQETQYF.

CDR3: CASSIDLFSGANVLTF. DNA of the CDR3: TGTGCCAGTAGTATAGATCTGTTCTCTGGGGCCAACGTCCTGACTTTC. The rearrangement joins TRBV19 to TRBJ2-6; no definite D call. Looked up from germline, CDR1 is LNHDA and CDR2 is SQIVND (reference sequence). There are 16 residues in the CDR3. Trimming took off 0 bases at V and 0 bases at J, with 6 bases between the two ends.

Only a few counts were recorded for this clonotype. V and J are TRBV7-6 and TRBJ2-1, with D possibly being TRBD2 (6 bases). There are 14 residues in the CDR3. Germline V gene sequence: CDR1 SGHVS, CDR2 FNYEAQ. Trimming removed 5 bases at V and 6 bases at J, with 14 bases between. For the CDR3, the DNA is TGTGCCAGCAGCCCCCGTCTAGCGCCCAATGAGCAGTTCTTC. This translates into CASSPRLAPNEQFF.

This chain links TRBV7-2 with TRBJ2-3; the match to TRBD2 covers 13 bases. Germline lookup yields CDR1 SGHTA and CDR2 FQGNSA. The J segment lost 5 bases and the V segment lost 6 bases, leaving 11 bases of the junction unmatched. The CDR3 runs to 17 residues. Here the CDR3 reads CASRKTGTSGALDTQYF. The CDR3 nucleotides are TGTGCCAGCAGGAAGACCGGGACTAGCGGGGCCTTAGATACGCAGTATTTT.

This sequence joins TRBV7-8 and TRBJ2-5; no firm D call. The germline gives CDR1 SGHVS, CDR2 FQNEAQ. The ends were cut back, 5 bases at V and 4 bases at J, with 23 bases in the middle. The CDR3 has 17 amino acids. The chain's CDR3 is CASSDTRFLGRGETQYF. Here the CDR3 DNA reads TGTGCCAGCAGCGACACACGGTTCCTCGGCAGAGGAGAGACCCAGTACTTC. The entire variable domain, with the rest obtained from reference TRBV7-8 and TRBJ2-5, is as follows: GAGVSQSPRYKVAKRGQDVALRCDPISGHVSLFWYQQALGQGPEFLTYFQNEAQLDKSGLPSDRFFAERPEGSVSTLKIQRTQQEDSAVYLCASSDTRFLGRGETQYFGPGTRLLVL.

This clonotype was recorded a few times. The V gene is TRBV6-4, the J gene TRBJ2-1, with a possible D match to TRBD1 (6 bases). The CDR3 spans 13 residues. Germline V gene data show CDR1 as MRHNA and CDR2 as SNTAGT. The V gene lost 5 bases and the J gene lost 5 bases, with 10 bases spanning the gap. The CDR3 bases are TGTGCCAGCAGTCACGGGGACAACAATGAGCAGTTCTTC. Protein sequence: CASSHGDNNEQFF.

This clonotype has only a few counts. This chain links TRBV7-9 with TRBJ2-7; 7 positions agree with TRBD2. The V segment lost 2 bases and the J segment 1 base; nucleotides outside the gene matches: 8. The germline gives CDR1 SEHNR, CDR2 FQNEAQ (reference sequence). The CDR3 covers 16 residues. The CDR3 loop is CASSLLTRLASYEQYF. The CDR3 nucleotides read TGTGCCAGCAGCTTACTGACCCGACTAGCTTCCTACGAGCAGTACTTC.

CDR3 DNA sequence: TGTGCCAGCTCACCGACGGATAATTCACCCCTCCACTTT. This codes for CASSPTDNSPLHF. This chain connects TRBV18 to TRBJ1-6; no firm D call. From germline, CDR1 is KGHSH and CDR2 LQKENI. V was cut by 3 bases and J by 5 bases, with 5 bases left in between. CDR3 length equals 13 residues.

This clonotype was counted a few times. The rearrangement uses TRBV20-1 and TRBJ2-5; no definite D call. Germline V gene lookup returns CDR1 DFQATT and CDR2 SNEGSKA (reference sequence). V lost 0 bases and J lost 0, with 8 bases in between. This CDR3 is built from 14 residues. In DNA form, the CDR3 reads TGCAGTGCTAGAGATACCTGGTACCAAGAGACCCAGTACTTC. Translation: CSARDTWYQETQYF.

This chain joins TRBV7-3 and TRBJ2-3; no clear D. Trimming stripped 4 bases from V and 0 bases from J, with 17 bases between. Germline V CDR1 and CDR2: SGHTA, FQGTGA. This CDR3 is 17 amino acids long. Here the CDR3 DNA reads TGTGCCAGCAGCTCCCAGCCAGTCCGCGCTAGCACAGATACGCAGTATTTT. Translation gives CASSSQPVRASTDTQYF.